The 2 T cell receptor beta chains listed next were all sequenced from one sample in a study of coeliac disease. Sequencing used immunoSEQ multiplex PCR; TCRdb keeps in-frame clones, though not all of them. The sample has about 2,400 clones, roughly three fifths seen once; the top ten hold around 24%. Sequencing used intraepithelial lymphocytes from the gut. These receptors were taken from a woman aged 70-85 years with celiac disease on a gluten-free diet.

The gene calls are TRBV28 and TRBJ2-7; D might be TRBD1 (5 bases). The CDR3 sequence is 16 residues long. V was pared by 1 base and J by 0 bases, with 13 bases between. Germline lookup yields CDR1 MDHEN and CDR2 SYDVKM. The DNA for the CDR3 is TGTGCCAGCAGTTTATCTTCGATCAGGGCCTCCTACGAGCAGTACTTC. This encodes CASSLSSIRASYEQYF.

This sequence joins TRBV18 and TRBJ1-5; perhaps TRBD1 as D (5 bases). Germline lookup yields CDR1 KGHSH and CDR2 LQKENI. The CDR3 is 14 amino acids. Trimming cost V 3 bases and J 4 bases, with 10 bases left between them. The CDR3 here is CASSPGGGNQPQHF. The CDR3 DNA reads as TGTGCCAGCTCACCGGGTGGGGGGAATCAGCCCCAGCATTTT. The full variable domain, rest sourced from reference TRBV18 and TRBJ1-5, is NAGVMQNPRHLVRRRGQEARLRCSPMKGHSHVYWYRQLPEEGLKFMVYLQKENIIDESGMPKERFSAEFPKEGPSILRIQQVVRGDSAAYFCASSPGGGNQPQHFGDGTRLSIL.